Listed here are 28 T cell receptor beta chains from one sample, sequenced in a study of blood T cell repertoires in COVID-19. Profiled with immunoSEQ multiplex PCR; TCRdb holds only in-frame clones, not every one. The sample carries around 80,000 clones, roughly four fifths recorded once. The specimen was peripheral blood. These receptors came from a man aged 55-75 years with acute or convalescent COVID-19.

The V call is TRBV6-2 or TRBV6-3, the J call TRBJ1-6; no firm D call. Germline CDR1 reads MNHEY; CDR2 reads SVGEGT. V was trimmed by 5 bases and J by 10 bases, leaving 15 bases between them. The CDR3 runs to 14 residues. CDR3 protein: CASSGGTPASPLHF. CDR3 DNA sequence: TGTGCCAGCAGTGGAGGCACTCCTGCCTCACCCCTCCACTTT.

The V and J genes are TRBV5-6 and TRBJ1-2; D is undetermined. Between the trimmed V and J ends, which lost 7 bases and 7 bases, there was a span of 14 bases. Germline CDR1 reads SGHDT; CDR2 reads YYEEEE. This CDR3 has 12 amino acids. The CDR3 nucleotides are TGTGCCAGCCACACCCACGCAGGTGGCTACACCTTC. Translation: CASHTHAGGYTF.

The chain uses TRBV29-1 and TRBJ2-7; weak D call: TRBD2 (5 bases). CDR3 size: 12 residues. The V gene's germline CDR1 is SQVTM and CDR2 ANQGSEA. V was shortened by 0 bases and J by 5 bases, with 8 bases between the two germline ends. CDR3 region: CSVEDARDEQYF. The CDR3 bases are TGCAGCGTTGAAGATGCGCGGGACGAGCAGTACTTC.

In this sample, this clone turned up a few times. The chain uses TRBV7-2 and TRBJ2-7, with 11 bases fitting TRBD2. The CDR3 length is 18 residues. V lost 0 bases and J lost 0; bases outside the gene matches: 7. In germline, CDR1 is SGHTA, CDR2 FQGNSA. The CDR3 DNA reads TGTGCCAGCAGCTTAGCGAGTAGCGGGGGGGCCCGCTCCTACGAGCAGTACTTC. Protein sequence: CASSLASSGGARSYEQYF.

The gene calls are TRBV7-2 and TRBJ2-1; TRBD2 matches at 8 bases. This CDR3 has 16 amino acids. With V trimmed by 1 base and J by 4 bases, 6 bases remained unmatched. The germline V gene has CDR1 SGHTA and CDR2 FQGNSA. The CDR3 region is CASSLVGGGYYNEQFF. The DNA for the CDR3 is TGTGCCAGCAGCTTAGTTGGCGGGGGGTATTACAATGAGCAGTTCTTC.

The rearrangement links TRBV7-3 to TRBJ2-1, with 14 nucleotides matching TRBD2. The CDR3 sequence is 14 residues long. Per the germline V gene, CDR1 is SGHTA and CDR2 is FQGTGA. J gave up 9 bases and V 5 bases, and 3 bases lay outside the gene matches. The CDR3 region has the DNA TGTGCCAGCAGCCCGACTAGCGGGGGGGGTGAGCAGTTCTTC. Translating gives CASSPTSGGGEQFF.

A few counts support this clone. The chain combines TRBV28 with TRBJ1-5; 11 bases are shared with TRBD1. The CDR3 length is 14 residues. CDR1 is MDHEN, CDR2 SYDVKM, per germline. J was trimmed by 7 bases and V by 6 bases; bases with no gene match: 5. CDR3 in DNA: TGTGCCAGCAGGAAAGGGACAGGGGGGCAGCCCCAGCATTTT. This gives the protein CASRKGTGGQPQHF.

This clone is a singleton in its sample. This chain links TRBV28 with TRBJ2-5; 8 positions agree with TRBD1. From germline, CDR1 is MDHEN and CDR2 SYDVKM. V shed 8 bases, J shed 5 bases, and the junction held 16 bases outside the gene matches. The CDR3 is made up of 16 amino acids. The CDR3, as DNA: TGTGCCAGCCGAAGACAGGGGATGGGTTTGAGTGAGACCCAGTACTTC. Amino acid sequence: CASRRQGMGLSETQYF.

CDR3: CASSYGHRYEQYF. As DNA, the CDR3 is TGTGCCAGCAGTTACGGACACCGATACGAGCAGTACTTC. The J gene is TRBJ2-7, the V gene TRBV6-5, with D possibly TRBD1 on 5 matching bases. V lost 2 bases, J lost 4 bases, and 9 bases lay in between. The CDR3 length is 13 residues. CDR1 MNHEY and CDR2 SVGAGI come from the germline V gene.

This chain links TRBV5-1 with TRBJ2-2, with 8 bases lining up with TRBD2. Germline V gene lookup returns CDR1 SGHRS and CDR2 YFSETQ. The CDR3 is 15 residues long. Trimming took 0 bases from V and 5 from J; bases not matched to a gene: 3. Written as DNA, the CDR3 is TGCGCCAGCAGCTTGGTAGCGGGATCAACCGGGGAGCTGTTTTTT. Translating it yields CASSLVAGSTGELFF.

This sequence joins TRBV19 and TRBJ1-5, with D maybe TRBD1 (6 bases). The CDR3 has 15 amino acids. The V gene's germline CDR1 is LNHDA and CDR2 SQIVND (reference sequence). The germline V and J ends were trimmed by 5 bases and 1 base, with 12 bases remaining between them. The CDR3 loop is CASSVTDRSNQPQHF. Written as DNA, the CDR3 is TGTGCCAGTAGTGTGACCGACAGGAGCAATCAGCCCCAGCATTTT.

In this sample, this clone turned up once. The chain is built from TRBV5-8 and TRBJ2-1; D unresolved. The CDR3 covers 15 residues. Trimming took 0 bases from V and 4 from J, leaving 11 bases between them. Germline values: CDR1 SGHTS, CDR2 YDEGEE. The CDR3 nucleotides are TGTGCCAGCAGCTTGGGTCAGTCCACATACAATGAGCAGTTCTTC. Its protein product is CASSLGQSTYNEQFF. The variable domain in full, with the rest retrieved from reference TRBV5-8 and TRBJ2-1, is EAGVTQSPTHLIKTRGQQATLRCSPISGHTSVYWYQQALGLGLQFLLWYDEGEERNRGNFPPRFSGRQFPNYSSELNVNALELEDSALYLCASSLGQSTYNEQFFGPGTRLTVL.

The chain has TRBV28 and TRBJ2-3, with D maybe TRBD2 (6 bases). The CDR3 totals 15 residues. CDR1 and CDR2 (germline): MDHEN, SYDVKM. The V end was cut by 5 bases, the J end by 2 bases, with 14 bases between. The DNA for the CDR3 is TGTGCCAGCAGTCTACCGGGACTCCACACAGATACGCAGTATTTT. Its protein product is CASSLPGLHTDTQYF.

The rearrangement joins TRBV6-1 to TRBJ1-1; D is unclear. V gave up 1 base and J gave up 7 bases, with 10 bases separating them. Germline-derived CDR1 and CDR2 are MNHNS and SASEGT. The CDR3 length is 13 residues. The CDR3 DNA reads TGTGCCAGCAGTGAAGGGCGGGCCCGTGAAGCTTTCTTT. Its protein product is CASSEGRAREAFF.

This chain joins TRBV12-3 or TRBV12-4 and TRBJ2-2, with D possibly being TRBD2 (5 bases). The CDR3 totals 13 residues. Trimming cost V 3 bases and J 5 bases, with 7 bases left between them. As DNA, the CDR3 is TGTGCCAGCAGTTTGAGGGAGACCGGGGAGCTGTTTTTT. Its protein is CASSLRETGELFF.

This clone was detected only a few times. CDR3 nucleotide sequence: TGTGCCAGCAGTGAAGACGTCCCGAGGGATACGCAGTATTTT. Its translation is CASSEDVPRDTQYF. The chain carries TRBV6-1 and TRBJ2-3, with no clear D. Germline CDR1 reads MNHNS; CDR2 reads SASEGT. The CDR3 covers 14 residues. V was clipped by 1 base and J by 6 bases, with 11 bases between them.

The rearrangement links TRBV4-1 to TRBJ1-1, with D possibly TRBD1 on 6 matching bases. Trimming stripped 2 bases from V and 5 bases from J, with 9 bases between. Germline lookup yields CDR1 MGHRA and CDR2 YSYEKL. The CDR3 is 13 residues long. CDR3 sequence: CASSQHRATEAFF. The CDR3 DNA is TGCGCCAGCAGCCAACACAGGGCTACTGAAGCTTTCTTT.

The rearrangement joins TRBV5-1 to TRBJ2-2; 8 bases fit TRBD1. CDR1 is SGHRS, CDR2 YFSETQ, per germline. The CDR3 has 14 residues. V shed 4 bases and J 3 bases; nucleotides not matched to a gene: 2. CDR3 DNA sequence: TGCGCCAGCAGCGAACAGGGGGACACCGGGGAGCTGTTTTTT. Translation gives CASSEQGDTGELFF.

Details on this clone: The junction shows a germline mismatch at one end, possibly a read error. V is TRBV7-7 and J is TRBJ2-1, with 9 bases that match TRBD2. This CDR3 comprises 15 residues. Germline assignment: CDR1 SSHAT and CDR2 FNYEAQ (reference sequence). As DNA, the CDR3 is TGTGCTAGCAGTCGCGGGGGGGCCGGGCGCAATGAGCAGTTCTTC. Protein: CASSRGGAGRNEQFF.

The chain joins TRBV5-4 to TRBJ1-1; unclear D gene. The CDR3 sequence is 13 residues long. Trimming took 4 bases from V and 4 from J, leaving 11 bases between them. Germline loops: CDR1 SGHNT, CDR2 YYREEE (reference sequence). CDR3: CASSTDIFTEAFF. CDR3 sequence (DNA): TGTGCCAGCAGCACTGACATCTTCACTGAAGCTTTCTTT.

Written as DNA, the CDR3 is TGTGCCAGCAGCGCACAGGGGACTGAAGCTTTCTTT. This sequence encodes CASSAQGTEAFF. V and J are TRBV9 and TRBJ1-1; 7 bases are a match to TRBD1. The CDR3 is made up of 12 amino acids. Germline assignment: CDR1 SGDLS and CDR2 YYNGEE. V lost 3 bases and J lost 5; bases outside the gene matches: 1.

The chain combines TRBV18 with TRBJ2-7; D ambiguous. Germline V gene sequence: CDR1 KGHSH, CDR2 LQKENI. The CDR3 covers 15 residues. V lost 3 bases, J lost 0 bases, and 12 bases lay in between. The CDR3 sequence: CASSPRVESSYEQYF. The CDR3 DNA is TGTGCCAGCTCACCTCGGGTGGAGAGCTCCTACGAGCAGTACTTC.

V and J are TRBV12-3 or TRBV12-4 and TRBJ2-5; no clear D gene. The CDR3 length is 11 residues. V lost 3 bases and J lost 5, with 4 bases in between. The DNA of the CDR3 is TGTGCCAGCAGTTTTGAGGAGACCCAGTACTTC. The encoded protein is CASSFEETQYF.

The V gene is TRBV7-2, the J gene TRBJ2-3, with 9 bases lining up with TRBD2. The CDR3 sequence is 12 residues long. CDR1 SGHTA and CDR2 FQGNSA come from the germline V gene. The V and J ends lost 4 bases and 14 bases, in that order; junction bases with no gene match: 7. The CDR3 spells CASSYQTSGRYF. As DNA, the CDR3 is TGTGCCAGCAGCTACCAGACTAGCGGAAGGTATTTT.

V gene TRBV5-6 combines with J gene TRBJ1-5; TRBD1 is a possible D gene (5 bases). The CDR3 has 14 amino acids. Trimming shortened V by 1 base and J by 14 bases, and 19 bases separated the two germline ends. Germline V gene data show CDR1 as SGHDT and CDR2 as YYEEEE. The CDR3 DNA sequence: TGTGCCAGCAGCTTGATCGGAGAATTGGGGACTGAGCATTTT. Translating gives CASSLIGELGTEHF.

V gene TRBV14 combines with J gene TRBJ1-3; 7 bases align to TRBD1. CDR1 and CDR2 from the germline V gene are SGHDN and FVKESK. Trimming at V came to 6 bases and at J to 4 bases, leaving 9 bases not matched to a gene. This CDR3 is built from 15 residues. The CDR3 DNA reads TGTGCCAGCAGACTTTACAGGGGTCAGGGAAACACCATATATTTT. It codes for CASRLYRGQGNTIYF. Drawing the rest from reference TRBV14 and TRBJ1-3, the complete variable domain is EAGVTQFPSHSVIEKGQTVTLRCDPISGHDNLYWYRRVMGKEIKFLLHFVKESKQDESGMPNNRFLAERTGGTYSTLKVQPAELEDSGVYFCASRLYRGQGNTIYFGEGSWLTVV.

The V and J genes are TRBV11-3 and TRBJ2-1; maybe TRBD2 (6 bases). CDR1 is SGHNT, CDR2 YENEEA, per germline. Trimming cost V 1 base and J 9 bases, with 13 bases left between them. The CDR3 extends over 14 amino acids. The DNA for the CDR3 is TGTGCCAGCAGCTTAGGGGGGGTATACGGTGAGCAGTTCTTC. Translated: CASSLGGVYGEQFF.

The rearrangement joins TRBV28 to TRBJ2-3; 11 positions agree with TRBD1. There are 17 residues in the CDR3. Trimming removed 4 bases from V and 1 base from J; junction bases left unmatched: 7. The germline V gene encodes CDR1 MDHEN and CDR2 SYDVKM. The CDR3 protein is CASSSTGTGGGTDTQYF. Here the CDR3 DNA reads TGTGCCAGCAGTTCTACCGGGACAGGGGGTGGCACAGATACGCAGTATTTT.